This T cell receptor beta chain was obtained from a study of blood T cells in healthy people across ages. Whole-study results and caveats: Long-lived donors carried more naive CD4+ cells and greater diversity than aged donors. Leaving the PBMCs unsorted stopped any conclusive comparison of naive versus antigen-experienced cells.

CDR1 and CDR2 (germline): SEHNR, FQNEAQ (reference sequence). CDR3 length: 17 residues. With 5 bases clipped from V and 10 bases from J, the junction kept 17 bases outside the gene matches. Isolated per sample were at least 7 million PBMCs. A note on this clonotype: No antigen is known for it.

A sample-barcoded 5' primer and a J-beta primer mix were used in a second PCR of about 6 to 11 cycles. Every cDNA was tagged by a template-switch adaptor with 12 random nucleotides. MiXCR was run by TCRdb on the 5' RACE reads, yielding one entry per CDR3 protein. In the table there are around 2 million distinct CDR3 sequences, about two fifths of which are singletons. Sequenced sample: blood. The rearrangement uses TRBV7-9 and TRBJ2-1; 10 bases are a match to TRBD1. This receptor was taken from a human donor in good health. The CDR3 DNA reads TGTGCCAGCAGCAGTGGTGTTGTGACAGGGGGCATCTACGAGCAGTTCTTC. This gives the protein CASSSGVVTGGIYEQFF.